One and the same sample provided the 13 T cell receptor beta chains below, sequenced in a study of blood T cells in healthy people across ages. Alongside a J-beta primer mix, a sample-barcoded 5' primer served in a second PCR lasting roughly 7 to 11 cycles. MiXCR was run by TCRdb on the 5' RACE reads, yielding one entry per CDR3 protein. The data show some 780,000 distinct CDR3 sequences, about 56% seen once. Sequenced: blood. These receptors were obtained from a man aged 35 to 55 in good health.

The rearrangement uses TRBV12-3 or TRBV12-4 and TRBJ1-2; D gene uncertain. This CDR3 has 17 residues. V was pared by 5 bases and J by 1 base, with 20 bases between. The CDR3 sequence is CASSADRAYPNNYGYTF. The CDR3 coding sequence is TGTGCCAGCAGTGCGGACCGGGCCTACCCTAATAACTATGGCTACACCTTC.

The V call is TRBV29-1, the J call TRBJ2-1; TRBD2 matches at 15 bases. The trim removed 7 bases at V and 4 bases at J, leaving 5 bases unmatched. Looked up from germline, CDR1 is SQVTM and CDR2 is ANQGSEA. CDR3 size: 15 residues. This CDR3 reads CSGGLAGGPYNEQFF. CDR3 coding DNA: TGCAGCGGCGGACTAGCGGGAGGGCCTTACAATGAGCAGTTCTTC.

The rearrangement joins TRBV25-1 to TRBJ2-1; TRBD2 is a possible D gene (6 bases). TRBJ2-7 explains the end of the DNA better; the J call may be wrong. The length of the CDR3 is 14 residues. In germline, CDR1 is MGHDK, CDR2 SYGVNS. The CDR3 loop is CASAGPLSYNEQYF. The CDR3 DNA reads TGTGCCAGCGCGGGACCTCTCTCCTACAATGAGCAGTACTTC.

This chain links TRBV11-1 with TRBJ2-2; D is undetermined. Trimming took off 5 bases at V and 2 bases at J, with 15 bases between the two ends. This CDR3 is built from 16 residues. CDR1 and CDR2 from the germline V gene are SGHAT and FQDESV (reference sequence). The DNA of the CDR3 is TGTGCCAGCAGCGCTAGGGCCCCCAGCAACACCGGGGAGCTGTTTTTT. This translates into CASSARAPSNTGELFF.

The DNA of the CDR3 is TGTGCCAGCAGCCAAGATAGCGGGGGGGTAACGGGAACCCAGTACTTC. It yields the protein CASSQDSGGVTGTQYF. The chain recombines TRBV3-1 with TRBJ2-5; 11 nucleotides match TRBD2. Unmatched junction bases numbered 8, after V lost 0 bases and J lost 8 bases. The germline V gene encodes CDR1 LGHDT and CDR2 YNNKEL (reference sequence). The CDR3 extends over 16 amino acids.

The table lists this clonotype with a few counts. The CDR3 DNA is TGTGCCAGCAGTACCACAGCTTTTAATTCACCCCTCCACTTT. Encoded protein: CASSTTAFNSPLHF. The V and J genes are TRBV6-6 and TRBJ1-6; no reliable D call. The CDR3 is 14 amino acids. CDR1 is MNHNY, CDR2 SVGAGI, per germline (reference sequence). Trimming removed 5 bases from V and 6 bases from J, with 11 bases in between.

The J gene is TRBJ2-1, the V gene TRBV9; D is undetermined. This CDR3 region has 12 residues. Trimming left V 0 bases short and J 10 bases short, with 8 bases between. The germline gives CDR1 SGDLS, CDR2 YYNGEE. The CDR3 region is CASSVDTVEQFF. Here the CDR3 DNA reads TGTGCCAGCAGCGTAGATACGGTAGAGCAGTTCTTC.

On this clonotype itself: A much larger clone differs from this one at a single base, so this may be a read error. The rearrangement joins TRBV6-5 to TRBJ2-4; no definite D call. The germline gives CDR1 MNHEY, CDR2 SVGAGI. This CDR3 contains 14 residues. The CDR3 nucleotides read TGTGCCGGCAGTGCCATGGTAGCCAAAAACATTCAGTACTTC. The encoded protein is CAGSAMVAKNIQYF.

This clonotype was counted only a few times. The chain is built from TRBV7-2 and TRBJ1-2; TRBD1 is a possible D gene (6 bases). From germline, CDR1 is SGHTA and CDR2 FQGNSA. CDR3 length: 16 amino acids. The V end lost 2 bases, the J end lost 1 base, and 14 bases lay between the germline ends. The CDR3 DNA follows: TGTGCCAGCAGCTTAAGGGGGGTCGGGTTTAACTATGGCTACACCTTC. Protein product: CASSLRGVGFNYGYTF.

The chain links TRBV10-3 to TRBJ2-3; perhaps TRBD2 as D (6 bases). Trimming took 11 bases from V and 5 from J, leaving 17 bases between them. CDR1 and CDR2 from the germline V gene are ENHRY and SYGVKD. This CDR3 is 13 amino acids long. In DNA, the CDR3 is TGTGCCGGGAAGACTAGTAGTGTAGATACGCAGTATTTT. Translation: CAGKTSSVDTQYF.

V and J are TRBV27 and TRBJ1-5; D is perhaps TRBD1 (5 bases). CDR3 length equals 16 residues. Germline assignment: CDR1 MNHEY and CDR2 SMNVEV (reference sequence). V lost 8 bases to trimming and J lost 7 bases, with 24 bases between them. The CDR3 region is CASGLVRSVPGQPQHF. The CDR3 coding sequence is TGTGCCAGCGGACTCGTTCGTTCGGTTCCAGGGCAGCCCCAGCATTTT.

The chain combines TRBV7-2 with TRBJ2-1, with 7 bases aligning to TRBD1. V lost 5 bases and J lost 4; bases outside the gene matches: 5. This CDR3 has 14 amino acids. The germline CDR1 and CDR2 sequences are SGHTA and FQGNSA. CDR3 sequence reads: CASSPDRVYNEQFF. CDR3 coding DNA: TGTGCCAGCAGCCCTGACAGGGTTTACAATGAGCAGTTCTTC.

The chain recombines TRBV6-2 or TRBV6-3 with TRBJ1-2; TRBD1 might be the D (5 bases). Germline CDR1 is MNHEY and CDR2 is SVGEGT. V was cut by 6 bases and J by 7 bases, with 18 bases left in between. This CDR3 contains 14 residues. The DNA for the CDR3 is TGTGCCAGCAGCAAGGGGCTCTACACACCTGGCTACACCTTC. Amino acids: CASSKGLYTPGYTF.